What follows are 11 T cell receptor beta chains derived from one specimen sequenced in a study of T-cell reconstitution after alpha-beta-depleted transplantation in children (dated by TCRdb to 2016 to 2017). The library was generated by PCR. TCRdb lists the instrument as Illumina HiSeq 2500. Molecular barcoding was employed in the preparation of TCR libraries, with unique molecular identifiers being used to normalize TCRbeta repertoire quantification. TCRdb trimmed public reads at Q25 via fastp, called clones via MiXCR and kept in-frame beta chains. Merged by CDR3 protein, the rows form single entries marked with the most common genes and DNA. The sample records under 750,000 distinct CDR3 sequences, more than 20% of which are singletons. Jointly, the top ten make up 14% of the sample. The treatment or condition label corresponds to: allogeneic hematopoietic cell transplantation with graft depleted of TCRalphabeta T cells and CD19 B cells.

The source material was PBMCs, mostly from graft donor cells, sampled 360 days after TCRalphabeta/CD19-depleted stem cell transplant. These receptors were obtained from a boy under two years old who had a stem cell transplant for acute myeloid leukemia, so the T cells may come from the graft donor.

At least ten counts were recorded for this clonotype. J is TRBJ2-5 and V is TRBV10-2; TRBD1 matches at 11 bases. CDR1 is WSHSY and CDR2 is SAAADI in the germline V gene. The ends lost 7 bases at V and 4 bases at J; junction bases unmatched: 5. The CDR3 has 14 amino acids. CDR3 region: CASTGTGGGETQYF. As DNA, the CDR3 is TGCGCCAGCACCGGGACAGGGGGAGGAGAGACCCAGTACTTC.

The chain joins TRBV5-1 to TRBJ2-3, with 10 positions matching TRBD2. CDR1 and CDR2 from the germline V gene are SGHRS and YFSETQ. V shed 5 bases, J shed 1 base, and the junction held 7 bases outside the gene matches. The CDR3 is 16 residues long. CDR3 sequence (DNA): TGCGCCAGCAGATTCTCGGGGACTAGCGGCACAGATACGCAGTATTTT. Protein: CASRFSGTSGTDTQYF.

For this clonotype: Germline is not matched at one junction end, which may reflect a read error. V gene TRBV7-8 combines with J gene TRBJ2-5; 8 bases fit TRBD1. The CDR3 has 15 residues. Germline assignment: CDR1 SGHVS and CDR2 FQNEAQ. The CDR3 spells CVSSLTTGGQKTQYF. CDR3 nucleotide sequence: TGTGTCAGCAGCCTTACCACAGGGGGGCAGAAGACCCAGTACTTC. Full variable domain (remainder filled in from reference TRBV7-8 and TRBJ2-5): GAGVSQSPRYKVAKRGQDVALRCDPISGHVSLFWYQQALGQGPEFLTYFQNEAQLDKSGLPSDRFFAERPEGSVSTLKIQRTQQEDSAVYLCVSSLTTGGQKTQYFGPGTRLLVL.

This clonotype was observed a handful of times. CDR3 in DNA: TGTGCCAGCAGCGTCCTACAGGGCCCCTACAATGAGCAGTTCTTC. This sequence encodes CASSVLQGPYNEQFF. This rearrangement joins TRBV9 to TRBJ2-1, with D perhaps matching TRBD1 (6 bases). Germline CDR1 is SGDLS and CDR2 is YYNGEE. The V end was cut by 2 bases, the J end by 2 bases, with 11 bases between. CDR3 size: 15 residues.

The rearrangement links TRBV15 to TRBJ2-5; 7 bases line up with TRBD1. V dropped 5 bases and J dropped 4; count of bases not matched to a gene: 10. This CDR3 spans 15 amino acids. Germline loops: CDR1 LNHNV, CDR2 YYDKDF (reference sequence). Here the CDR3 DNA reads TGTGCCACCAGCGCCGGACAGGTCAGACTAGAGACCCAGTACTTC. It yields the protein CATSAGQVRLETQYF.

This clonotype was recorded only once. The rearrangement uses TRBV20-1 and TRBJ2-1, with TRBD2 identical over 15 bases. CDR1 is DFQATT, CDR2 SNEGSKA, per germline (reference sequence). V was pared by 1 base and J by 2 bases, with 12 bases of the junction left unmatched. The CDR3 is 20 residues long. CDR3 in amino acids: CSARAPGLAGGQGAYNEQFF. The DNA of the CDR3 is TGCAGTGCTAGAGCCCCCGGACTAGCGGGGGGGCAAGGCGCCTACAATGAGCAGTTCTTC.

For this clonotype: At one end, the junction sequence differs from germline, possibly due to a read error. The chain's CDR3 is CAGSLVPLAGGGEQFF. CDR3 bases: TGTGCCGGCAGCTTAGTCCCTCTAGCGGGGGGTGGTGAGCAGTTCTTC. V is TRBV7-2 and J is TRBJ2-1, with TRBD2 matching over 11 bases. The CDR3 is made up of 16 amino acids. The germline V gene encodes CDR1 SGHTA and CDR2 FQGNSA.

This clonotype appeared a few times. J is TRBJ2-3 and V is TRBV18; D remains unclear. This CDR3 is built from 16 residues. Trimming took off 0 bases at V and 0 bases at J, with 10 bases between the two ends. Germline assignment: CDR1 KGHSH and CDR2 LQKENI. CDR3 region: CASSPPNILSTDTQYF. CDR3 DNA sequence: TGTGCCAGCTCACCACCGAACATCTTGAGCACAGATACGCAGTATTTT.

Of note for this clonotype: Possible read error: a much larger clone is one base away. This likely comes from a read error, as the CDR3 has no conserved phenylalanine or tryptophan at its end. The chain has TRBV20-1 and TRBJ2-1; D tentatively fits TRBD1 or TRBD2 (5 bases each). CDR3 length: 13 residues. Germline CDR1 and CDR2: DFQATT and SNEGSKA (reference sequence). The V end lost 6 bases, the J end lost 0 bases, and 9 bases lay between the germline ends. CDR3 amino acids: CSAKGSSYNEQFC. The CDR3, as DNA: TGCAGTGCAAAGGGGAGCTCCTACAATGAGCAGTTCTGC.

This clonotype has a count of ten or more. This chain uses TRBV20-1 with TRBJ2-1; the D is unclear. CDR1 is DFQATT and CDR2 is SNEGSKA in the germline V gene (reference sequence). Trimming took off 2 bases at V and 4 bases at J, with 3 bases between the two ends. The CDR3 contains 11 residues. The CDR3 DNA follows: TGCAGTGCTAGACAGTACAATGAGCAGTTCTTC. This translates into CSARQYNEQFF.

A few counts support this clonotype. J is TRBJ1-5 and V is TRBV5-5; D not resolved. Trimming shortened V by 0 bases and J by 7 bases, and 11 bases separated the two germline ends. The CDR3 covers 14 residues. Germline V lookup: CDR1 SGHKS, CDR2 YYEKEE (reference sequence). The DNA for the CDR3 is TGTGCCAGCAGCTTGGTATTCGGGGAACAGCCCCAGCATTTT. Its translation: CASSLVFGEQPQHF.